Shown below are 5 T cell receptor beta chains from a single sample sequenced in a study of cytomegalovirus exposure and HLA in healthy donors. Primers included in the PCR were 60 Vbeta and 13 Jbeta primers. The table came from immunoSEQ multiplex PCR; TCRdb's copy has only in-frame clones and leaves some out. The data hold about 140,000 clones, with 73% observed a single time. The sample was PBMCs. Receptor source: a woman in her thirties or forties in good health and CMV-seronegative.

The rearrangement joins TRBV4-3 to TRBJ1-3; D is unclear. Trimming cost V 4 bases and J 4 bases, with 14 bases left between them. The germline V gene encodes CDR1 LGHNA and CDR2 YSLEER. This CDR3 is 15 amino acids long. The CDR3 nucleotides are TGCGCCAGCAGCCTAAACACCGCTCAAGGAAACACCATATATTTT. It encodes CASSLNTAQGNTIYF.

The rearrangement uses TRBV7-2 and TRBJ2-5; D perhaps matches TRBD2 (5 bases). With 4 bases removed from V and 1 base from J, the gap between germline ends came to 16 bases. This CDR3 comprises 16 residues. Germline V CDR1 and CDR2: SGHTA, FQGNSA. The CDR3 here is CASSSLGIEPQETQYF. The DNA for the CDR3 is TGTGCCAGCAGCTCACTCGGGATAGAACCCCAAGAGACCCAGTACTTC. The entire variable domain, with the rest obtained from reference TRBV7-2 and TRBJ2-5, is as follows: GAGVSQSPSNKVTEKGKDVELRCDPISGHTALYWYRQSLGQGLEFLIYFQGNSAPDKSGLPSDRFSAERTGGSVSTLTIQRTQQEDSAVYLCASSSLGIEPQETQYFGPGTRLLVL.

The chain has TRBV9 and TRBJ2-1; 9 nucleotides match TRBD2. This CDR3 is 14 amino acids long. The ends lost 0 bases at V and 12 bases at J; junction bases unmatched: 7. The germline V gene has CDR1 SGDLS and CDR2 YYNGEE. The chain's CDR3 is CASSVAGSGGMQFF. The CDR3, as DNA: TGTGCCAGCAGCGTAGCGGGGAGCGGGGGGATGCAGTTCTTC.

The chain uses TRBV10-3 and TRBJ1-1, with 10 bases that match TRBD1. J lost 2 bases, V lost 5 bases, and 5 bases had no gene match. CDR3 length: 15 residues. Looked up from germline, CDR1 is ENHRY and CDR2 is SYGVKD. The CDR3 loop reads CAISPTGGFNTEAFF. The CDR3 DNA is TGTGCCATCAGTCCGACAGGGGGCTTCAACACTGAAGCTTTCTTT.

The rearrangement joins TRBV7-9 to TRBJ2-5; 13 bases are a match to TRBD2. This CDR3 has 16 residues. Looked up from germline, CDR1 is SEHNR and CDR2 is FQNEAQ (reference sequence). Losses at the gene ends were 5 bases for V and 4 bases for J; bases not matched to a gene: 7. CDR3 in DNA: TGTGCCAGCAGCCCCCGGACTAGCGGGGGAGCAGAGACCCAGTACTTC. Encoded protein: CASSPRTSGGAETQYF.